This T cell receptor beta chain was sequenced in a study of blood T cell repertoires in COVID-19. Study details: Samples of COVID-19 (acute and convalescent) were obtained from the United States, Italy and Spain.

The germline V gene has CDR1 LNHDA and CDR2 SQIVND (reference sequence). The CDR3 is made up of 14 amino acids. V shed 7 bases, J shed 4 bases, and the junction held 9 bases outside the gene matches. Profiling relied on immunoSEQ multiplex PCR, and the TCRdb table lists in-frame clones only, not all of them. Of approximately 70,000 clones listed, roughly 85% were seen once; the top ten hold 9% to 10%. The V call is TRBV19, the J call TRBJ1-1, with 7 bases matching TRBD1. The clonotype comes from a woman of 80 years or more with acute or convalescent COVID-19. Specimen: peripheral blood. The CDR3 nucleotides are TGTGCCAGTATAATTCCAGGGGGAGGCACTGAAGCTTTCTTT. Translation gives CASIIPGGGTEAFF.